The entry below describes one TCR beta chain. Trimming left V 10 bases short and J 4 bases short, with 9 bases between. The CDR3 has 11 amino acids. Germline loops: CDR1 SNHLY, CDR2 FYNNEI. Repertoires were generated with immunoSEQ multiplex PCR, while TCRdb's copy carries only in-frame clones and drops some. Among about 150,000 clones listed, 90% were seen once. These data originate in a study of T cell responses to AZD1222 COVID-19 vaccine. Sequencing used peripheral blood, obtained 28 days after the second AZD1222 dose. This TCR derives from an adult who received the AZD1222 COVID-19 vaccine. The rearrangement links TRBV2 to TRBJ2-3; D call uncertain. CDR3 residues: CATTFSDTQYF. As DNA, the CDR3 is TGTGCCACCACCTTCTCAGATACGCAGTATTTT.